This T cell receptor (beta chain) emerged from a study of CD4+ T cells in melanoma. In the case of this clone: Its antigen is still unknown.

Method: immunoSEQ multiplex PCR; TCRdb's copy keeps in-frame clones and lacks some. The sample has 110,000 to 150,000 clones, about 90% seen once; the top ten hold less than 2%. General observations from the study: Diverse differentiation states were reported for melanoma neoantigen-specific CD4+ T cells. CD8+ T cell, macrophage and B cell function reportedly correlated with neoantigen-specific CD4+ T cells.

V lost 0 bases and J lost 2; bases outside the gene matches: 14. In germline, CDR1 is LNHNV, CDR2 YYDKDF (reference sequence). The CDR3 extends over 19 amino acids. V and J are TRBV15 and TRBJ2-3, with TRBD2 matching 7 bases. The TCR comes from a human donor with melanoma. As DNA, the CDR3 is TGTGCCACCAGCAGAGATGGGGGGAGGCTAGCGGAAATCACAGATACGCAGTATTTT. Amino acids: CATSRDGGRLAEITDTQYF. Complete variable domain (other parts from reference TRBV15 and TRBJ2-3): DAMVIQNPRYQVTQFGKPVTLSCSQTLNHNVMYWYQQKSSQAPKLLFHYYDKDFNNEADTPDNFQSRRPNTSFCFLDIRSPGLGDTAMYLCATSRDGGRLAEITDTQYFGPGTRLTVL.